Sequencing of this T cell receptor (beta chain) was carried out in a study of identifying expanded T cells in peripheral blood. Whole-study results and caveats: Differentially abundant clones: 1 to 1.5 between replicates, 15 to 17 at roughly 13 days, roughly 18 at four.

Turning to this clone: Its target is unknown.

This CDR3 comprises 14 residues. The ends lost 4 bases at V and 3 bases at J; junction bases unmatched: 6. In germline, CDR1 is SGHRS, CDR2 YFSETQ. Only in-frame clones appear in the TCRdb table, and some are missing; sequencing was by immunoSEQ multiplex PCR. The sample consists of 90,000 to 100,000 clones, roughly 90% of them appearing once. This chain joins TRBV5-1 and TRBJ2-7; 8 bases fit TRBD1. The sample comprised blood. This receptor was obtained from a person aged 18 to 69 in good health. For the CDR3, the DNA is TGCGCCAGCAGCGTGGACAGGGCGTACTACGAGCAGTACTTC. Protein product: CASSVDRAYYEQYF. The variable domain in full, completed from reference TRBV5-1 and TRBJ2-7, reads KAGVTQTPRYLIKTRGQQVTLSCSPISGHRSVSWYQQTPGQGLQFLFEYFSETQRNKGNFPGRFSGRQFSNSRSEMNVSTLELGDSALYLCASSVDRAYYEQYFGPGTRLTVT.